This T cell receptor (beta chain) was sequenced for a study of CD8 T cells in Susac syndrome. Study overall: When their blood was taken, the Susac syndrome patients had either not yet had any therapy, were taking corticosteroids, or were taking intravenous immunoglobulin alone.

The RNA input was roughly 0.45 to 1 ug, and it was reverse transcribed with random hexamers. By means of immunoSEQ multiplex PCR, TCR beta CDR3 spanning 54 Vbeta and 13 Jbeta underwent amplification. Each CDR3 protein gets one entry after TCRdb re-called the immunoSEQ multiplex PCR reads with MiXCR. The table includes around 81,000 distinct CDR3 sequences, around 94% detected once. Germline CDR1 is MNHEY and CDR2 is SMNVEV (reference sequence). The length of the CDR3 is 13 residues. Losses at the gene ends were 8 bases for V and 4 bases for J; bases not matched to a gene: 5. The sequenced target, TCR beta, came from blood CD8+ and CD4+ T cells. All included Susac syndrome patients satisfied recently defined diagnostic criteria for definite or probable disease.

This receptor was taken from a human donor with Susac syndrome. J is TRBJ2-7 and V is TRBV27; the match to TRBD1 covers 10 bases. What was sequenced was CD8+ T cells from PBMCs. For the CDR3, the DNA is TGTGCCAGCCGGGACAGGGGACGTTACGAGCAGTACTTC. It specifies CASRDRGRYEQYF.